This record looks at one T cell receptor (beta chain) sequence and its context. This record comes from a study of human thymus T cells. The CDR3 is 15 amino acids. In germline, CDR1 is SQVTM, CDR2 ANQGSEA. Trimming at V came to 7 bases and at J to 8 bases, leaving 14 bases not matched to a gene. TCRdb's table, derived via immunoSEQ multiplex PCR, lists solely in-frame clones and lacks some. This table has tens of thousands of clones, approximately 95% appearing once. Each of the donors was a healthy Finnish infant who was undergoing open corrective cardiac surgery for congenital heart defects. An approximately 0.5-1 mL peripheral blood aliquot was taken intraoperatively from four of eight donors.

Sequenced sample: blood. The TCR originated in a boy younger than two with a congenital heart defect but otherwise immunologically healthy. The genes are TRBV29-1 and TRBJ2-1, with 10 bases aligning to TRBD2. CDR3 DNA: TGCAGCGCCCATTGGGGCAGCGGGGGGGCTCATGAGCAGTTCTTC. Its protein is CSAHWGSGGAHEQFF.